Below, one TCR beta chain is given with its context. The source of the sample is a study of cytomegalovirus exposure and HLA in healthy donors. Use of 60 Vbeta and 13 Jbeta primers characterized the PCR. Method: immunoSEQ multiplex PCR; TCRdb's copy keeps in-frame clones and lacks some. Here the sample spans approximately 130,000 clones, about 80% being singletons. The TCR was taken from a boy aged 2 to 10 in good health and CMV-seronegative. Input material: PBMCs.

For the CDR3, the DNA is TGTGCCAGCTCACCCAGGGAGGATGAGCAGTTCTTC. It is translated as CASSPREDEQFF. The V and J genes are TRBV18 and TRBJ2-1; perhaps TRBD2 as D (6 bases). Deletions cut 3 bases from V and 8 bases from J, with 8 bases between. CDR1 and CDR2 from the germline V gene are KGHSH and LQKENI. CDR3 length: 12 amino acids.